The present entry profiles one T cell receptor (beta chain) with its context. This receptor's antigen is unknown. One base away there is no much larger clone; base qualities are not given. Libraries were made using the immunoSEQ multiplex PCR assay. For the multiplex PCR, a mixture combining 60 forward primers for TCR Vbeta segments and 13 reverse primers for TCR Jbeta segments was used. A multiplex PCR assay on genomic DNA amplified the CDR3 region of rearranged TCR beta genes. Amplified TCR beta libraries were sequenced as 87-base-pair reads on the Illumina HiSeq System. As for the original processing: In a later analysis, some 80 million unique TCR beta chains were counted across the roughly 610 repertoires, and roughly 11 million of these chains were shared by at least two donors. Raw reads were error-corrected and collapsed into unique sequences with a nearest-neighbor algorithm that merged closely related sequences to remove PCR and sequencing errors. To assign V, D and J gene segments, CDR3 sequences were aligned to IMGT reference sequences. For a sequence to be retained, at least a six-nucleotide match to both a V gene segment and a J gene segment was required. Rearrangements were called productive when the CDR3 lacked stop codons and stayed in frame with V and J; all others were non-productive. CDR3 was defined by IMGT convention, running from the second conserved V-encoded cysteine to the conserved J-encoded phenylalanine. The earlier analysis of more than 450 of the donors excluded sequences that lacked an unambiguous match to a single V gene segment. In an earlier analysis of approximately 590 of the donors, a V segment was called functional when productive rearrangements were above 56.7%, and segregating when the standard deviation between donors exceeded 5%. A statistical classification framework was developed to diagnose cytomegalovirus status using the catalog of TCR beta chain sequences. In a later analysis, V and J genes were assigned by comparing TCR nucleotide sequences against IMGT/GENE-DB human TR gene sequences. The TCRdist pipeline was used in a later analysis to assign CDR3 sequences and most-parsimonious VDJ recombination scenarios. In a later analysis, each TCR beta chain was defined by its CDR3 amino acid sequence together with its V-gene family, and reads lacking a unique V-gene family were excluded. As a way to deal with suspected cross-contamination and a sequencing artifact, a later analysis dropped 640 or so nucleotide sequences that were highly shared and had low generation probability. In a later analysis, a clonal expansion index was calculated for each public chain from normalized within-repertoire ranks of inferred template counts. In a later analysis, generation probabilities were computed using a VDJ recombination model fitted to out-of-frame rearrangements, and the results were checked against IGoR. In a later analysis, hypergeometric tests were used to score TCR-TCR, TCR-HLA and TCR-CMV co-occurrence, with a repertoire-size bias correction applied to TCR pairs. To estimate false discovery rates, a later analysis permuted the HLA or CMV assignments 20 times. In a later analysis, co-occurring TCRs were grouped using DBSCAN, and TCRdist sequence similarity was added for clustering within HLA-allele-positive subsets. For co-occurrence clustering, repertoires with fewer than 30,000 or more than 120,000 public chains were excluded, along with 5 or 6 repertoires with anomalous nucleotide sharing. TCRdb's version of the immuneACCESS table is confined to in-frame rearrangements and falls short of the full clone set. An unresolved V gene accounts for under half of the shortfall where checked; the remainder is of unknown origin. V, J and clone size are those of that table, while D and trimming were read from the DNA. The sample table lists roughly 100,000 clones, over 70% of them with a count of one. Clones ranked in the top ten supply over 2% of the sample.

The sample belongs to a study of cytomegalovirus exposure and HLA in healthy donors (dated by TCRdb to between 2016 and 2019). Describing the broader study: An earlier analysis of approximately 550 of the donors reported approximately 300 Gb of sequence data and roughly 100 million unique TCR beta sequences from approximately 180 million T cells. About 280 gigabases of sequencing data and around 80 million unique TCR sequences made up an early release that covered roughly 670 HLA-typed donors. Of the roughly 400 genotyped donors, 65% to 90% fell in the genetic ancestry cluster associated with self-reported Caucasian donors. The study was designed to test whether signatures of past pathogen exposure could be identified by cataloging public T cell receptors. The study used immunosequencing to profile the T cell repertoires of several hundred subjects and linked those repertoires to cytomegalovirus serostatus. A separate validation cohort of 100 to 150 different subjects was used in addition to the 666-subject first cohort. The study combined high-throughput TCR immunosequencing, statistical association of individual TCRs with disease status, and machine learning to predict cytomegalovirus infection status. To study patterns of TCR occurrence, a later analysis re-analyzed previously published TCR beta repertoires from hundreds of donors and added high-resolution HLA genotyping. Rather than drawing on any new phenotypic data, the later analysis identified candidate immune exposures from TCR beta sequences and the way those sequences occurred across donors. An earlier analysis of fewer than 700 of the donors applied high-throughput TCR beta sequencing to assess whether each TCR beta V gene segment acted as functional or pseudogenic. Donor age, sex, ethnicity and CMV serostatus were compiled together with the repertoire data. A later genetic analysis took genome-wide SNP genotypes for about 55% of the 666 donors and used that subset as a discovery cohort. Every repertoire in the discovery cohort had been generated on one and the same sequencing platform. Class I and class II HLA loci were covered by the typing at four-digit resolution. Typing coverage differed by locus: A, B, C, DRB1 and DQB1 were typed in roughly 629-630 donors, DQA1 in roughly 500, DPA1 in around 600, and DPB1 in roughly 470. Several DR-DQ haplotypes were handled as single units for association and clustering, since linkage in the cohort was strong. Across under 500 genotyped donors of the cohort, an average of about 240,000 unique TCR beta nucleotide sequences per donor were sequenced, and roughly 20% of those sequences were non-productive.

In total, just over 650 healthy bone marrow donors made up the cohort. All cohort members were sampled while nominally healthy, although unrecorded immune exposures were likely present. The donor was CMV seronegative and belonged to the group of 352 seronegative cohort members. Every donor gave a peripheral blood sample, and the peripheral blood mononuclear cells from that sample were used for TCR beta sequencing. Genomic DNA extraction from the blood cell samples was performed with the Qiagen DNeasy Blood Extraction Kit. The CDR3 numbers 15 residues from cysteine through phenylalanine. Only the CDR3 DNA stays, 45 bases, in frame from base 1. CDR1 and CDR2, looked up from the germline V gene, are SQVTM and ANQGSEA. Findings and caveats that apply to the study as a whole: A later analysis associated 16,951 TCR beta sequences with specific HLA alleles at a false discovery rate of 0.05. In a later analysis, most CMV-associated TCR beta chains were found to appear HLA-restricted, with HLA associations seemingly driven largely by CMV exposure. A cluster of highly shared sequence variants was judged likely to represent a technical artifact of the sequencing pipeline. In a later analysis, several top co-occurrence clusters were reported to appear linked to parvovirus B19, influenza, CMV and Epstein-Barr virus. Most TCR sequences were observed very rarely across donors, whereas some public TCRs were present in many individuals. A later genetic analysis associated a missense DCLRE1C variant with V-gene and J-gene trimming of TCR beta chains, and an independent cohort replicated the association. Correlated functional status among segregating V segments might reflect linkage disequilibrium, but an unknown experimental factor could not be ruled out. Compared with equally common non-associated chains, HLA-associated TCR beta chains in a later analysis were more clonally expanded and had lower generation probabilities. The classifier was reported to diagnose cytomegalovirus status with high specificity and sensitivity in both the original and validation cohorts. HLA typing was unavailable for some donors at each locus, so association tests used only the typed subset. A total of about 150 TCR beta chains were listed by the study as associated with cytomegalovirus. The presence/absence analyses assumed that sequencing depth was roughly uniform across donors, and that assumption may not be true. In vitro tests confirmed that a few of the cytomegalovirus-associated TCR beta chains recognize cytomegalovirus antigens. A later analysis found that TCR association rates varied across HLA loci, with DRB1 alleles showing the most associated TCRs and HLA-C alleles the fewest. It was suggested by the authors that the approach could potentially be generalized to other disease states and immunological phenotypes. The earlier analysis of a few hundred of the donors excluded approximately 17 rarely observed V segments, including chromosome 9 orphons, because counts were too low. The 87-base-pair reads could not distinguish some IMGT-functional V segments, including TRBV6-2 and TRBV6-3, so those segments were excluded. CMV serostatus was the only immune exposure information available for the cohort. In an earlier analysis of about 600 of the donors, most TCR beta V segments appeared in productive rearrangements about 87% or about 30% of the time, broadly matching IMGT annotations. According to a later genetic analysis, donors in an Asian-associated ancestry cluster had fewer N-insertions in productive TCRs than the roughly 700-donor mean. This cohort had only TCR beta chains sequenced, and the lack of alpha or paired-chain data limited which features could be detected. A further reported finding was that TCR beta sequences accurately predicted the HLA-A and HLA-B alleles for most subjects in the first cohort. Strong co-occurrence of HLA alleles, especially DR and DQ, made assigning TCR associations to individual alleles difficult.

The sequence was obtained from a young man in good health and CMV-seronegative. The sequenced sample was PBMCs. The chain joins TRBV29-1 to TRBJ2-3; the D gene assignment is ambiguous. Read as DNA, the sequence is TGCGTCGCCGCCCCGTCGAGCCCGAACCGAGATACGCAGTATTTT. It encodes CVAAPSSPNRDTQYF.